One sample yielded the 26 T cell receptor beta chains listed below, sequenced in a study of T cell repertoires in cytomegalovirus infection. TCRdb redid the calling of the reads with MiXCR, one entry per CDR3 protein. The table records hundreds of thousands of distinct CDR3 sequences, approximately 24% of them present only once. The source material was CD8+ T cells from PBMCs. All receptors come from a human donor in good health (CMV status not recorded). Some clones in this sample may be carry-over from other donors' samples.

This clonotype was seen only a few times. The rearrangement uses TRBV6-1 and TRBJ2-5; TRBD1 matches 9 bases. V lost 8 bases to trimming and J lost 2 bases; unmatched junction nucleotides: 6. From germline, CDR1 is MNHNS and CDR2 SASEGT. The CDR3 covers 14 residues. The CDR3 region is CASWTGDWQETQYF. In nucleotides, the CDR3 is TGTGCCAGCTGGACAGGGGACTGGCAAGAGACCCAGTACTTC.

This clonotype was recorded only once. The J gene is TRBJ1-4, the V gene TRBV20-1; perhaps TRBD1 as D (6 bases). The CDR3 loop spans 16 amino acids. Trimming cost V 0 bases and J 0 bases, with 11 bases left between them. Germline V gene lookup returns CDR1 DFQATT and CDR2 SNEGSKA (reference sequence). CDR3 in amino acids: CSAREKHRATNEKLFF. In DNA form, the CDR3 reads TGCAGTGCTAGAGAGAAGCACAGGGCAACTAATGAAAAACTGTTTTTT.

There are a few counts of this clonotype. This chain connects TRBV29-1 to TRBJ1-2; no definite D call. The CDR3 runs 12 residues. V was trimmed by 4 bases and J by 8 bases, leaving 14 bases between them. From germline, CDR1 is SQVTM and CDR2 ANQGSEA. CDR3 loop: CSVVVWPKGYTF. The CDR3 DNA follows: TGCAGCGTTGTTGTGTGGCCGAAGGGCTACACCTTC.

The chain is built from TRBV9 and TRBJ1-5, with D possibly matching TRBD1 (5 bases). CDR3 length: 15 amino acids. The ends were cut back, 0 bases at V and 4 bases at J, with 11 bases in the middle. The germline gives CDR1 SGDLS, CDR2 YYNGEE. CDR3 nucleotides: TGTGCCAGCAGCGTAGGTGGGCAGGGAAATCAGCCCCAGCATTTT. Its translation is CASSVGGQGNQPQHF. Full variable domain (outside the CDR3, taken from reference TRBV9 and TRBJ1-5): DSGVTQTPKHLITATGQRVTLRCSPRSGDLSVYWYQQSLDQGLQFLIQYYNGEERAKGNILERFSAQQFPDLHSELNLSSLELGDSALYFCASSVGGQGNQPQHFGDGTRLSIL.

This clonotype came up many times. This chain connects TRBV27 to TRBJ2-3; D may be TRBD1 or TRBD2 (6 bases each). There are 16 residues in the CDR3. CDR1 and CDR2 from the germline V gene are MNHEY and SMNVEV (reference sequence). The germline V and J ends were trimmed by 7 bases and 0 bases, with 17 bases remaining between them. This CDR3 reads CASIPGQGRSTDTQYF. Written as DNA, the CDR3 is TGTGCCAGCATCCCGGGCCAGGGGAGGAGCACAGATACGCAGTATTTT.

The sample holds a few counts of this clonotype. The gene calls are TRBV9 and TRBJ2-1; 14 positions match TRBD2. J was trimmed by 3 bases and V by 4 bases; bases with no gene match: 15. The germline V gene encodes CDR1 SGDLS and CDR2 YYNGEE. This CDR3 has 20 amino acids. This CDR3 reads CASSSPLETSGGVFYNEQFF. The CDR3 DNA sequence: TGTGCCAGCAGCAGCCCACTCGAGACTAGCGGGGGGGTCTTCTACAATGAGCAGTTCTTC.

This clonotype was observed at least ten times. V is TRBV7-8 and J is TRBJ1-5, with D possibly being TRBD1 (5 bases). V gave up 0 bases and J gave up 0 bases, with 12 bases separating them. Germline-derived CDR1 and CDR2 are SGHVS and FQNEAQ. This CDR3 region has 17 residues. The CDR3 nucleotides read TGTGCCAGCAGCTTAGCGGGGCGGCAGGCTAGCAATCAGCCCCAGCATTTT. Translated: CASSLAGRQASNQPQHF.

The CDR3 coding sequence is TGCGCCAGCAGCCAAGAGGGGACAGTGAACACTGAAGCTTTCTTT. It translates to CASSQEGTVNTEAFF. The rearrangement joins TRBV4-1 to TRBJ1-1; 7 bases agree with TRBD1. Germline CDR1 MGHRA, CDR2 YSYEKL. V trimming: 0 bases; J trimming: 0 bases; junction bases outside the gene matches: 1. CDR3 length: 15 amino acids.

This clonotype occurred many times. This sequence joins TRBV6-2 or TRBV6-3 and TRBJ1-1; D remains ambiguous. Looked up from germline, CDR1 is MNHEY and CDR2 is SVGEGT. V was clipped by 2 bases and J by 0 bases, with 4 bases between them. CDR3 size: 13 residues. CDR3 loop: CASSYVLNTEAFF. DNA of the CDR3: TGTGCCAGCAGTTACGTCTTGAACACTGAAGCTTTCTTT.

This clonotype was picked up many times. This chain connects TRBV25-1 to TRBJ2-3; TRBD2 aligns across 11 bases. The length of the CDR3 is 16 residues. CDR1 is MGHDK and CDR2 is SYGVNS in the germline V gene. Trimming cost V 0 bases and J 5 bases; bases outside gene matches: 4. The CDR3 region has the DNA TGTGCCAGCAGTGAATATCTGACTAGCGGGGTAGATACGCAGTATTTT. Protein sequence: CASSEYLTSGVDTQYF.

The V gene is TRBV10-3, the J gene TRBJ2-1; no clear D. The V gene lost 4 bases and the J gene lost 5 bases, with 6 bases spanning the gap. The CDR3 is 12 amino acids. Germline V gene lookup returns CDR1 ENHRY and CDR2 SYGVKD. As DNA, the CDR3 is TGTGCCATCAGTGGCTACGACAATGAGCAGTTCTTC. It encodes CAISGYDNEQFF.

The chain employs TRBV7-6 and TRBJ2-5; 8 bases are a match to TRBD1. The CDR3 spans 15 residues. Germline V gives CDR1 SGHVS, CDR2 FNYEAQ. V gave up 2 bases and J gave up 4 bases; unmatched junction bases: 6. The CDR3 loop is CASSLQGAGGETQYF. CDR3 sequence (DNA): TGTGCCAGCAGCTTACAGGGGGCCGGTGGAGAGACCCAGTACTTC. Drawing the rest from reference TRBV7-6 and TRBJ2-5, the complete variable domain is GAGVSQSPRYKVTKRGQDVALRCDPISGHVSLYWYRQALGQGPEFLTYFNYEAQQDKSGLPNDRFSAERPEGSISTLTIQRTEQRDSAMYRCASSLQGAGGETQYFGPGTRLLVL.

The chain employs TRBV28 and TRBJ2-5; possibly TRBD2 for D (6 bases). V dropped 5 bases and J dropped 2 bases, with 18 bases sitting between them. Germline V gene lookup returns CDR1 MDHEN and CDR2 SYDVKM. The CDR3 runs 16 residues. The CDR3 region has the DNA TGTGCCAGCAGTCACCCTTATCTGGAGGGGCAAGAGACCCAGTACTTC. Its translation is CASSHPYLEGQETQYF.

This clonotype appeared many times. The rearrangement joins TRBV29-1 to TRBJ1-2; D is uncertain. This CDR3 region has 13 residues. The V end lost 7 bases, the J end lost 0 bases, and 12 bases lay between the germline ends. The V gene's germline CDR1 is SQVTM and CDR2 ANQGSEA. CDR3 loop: CSDVDLANYGYTF. In DNA, the CDR3 is TGCAGCGATGTGGACCTTGCTAACTATGGCTACACCTTC.

V and J are TRBV6-5 and TRBJ2-2; D is unclear. The germline CDR1 and CDR2 sequences are MNHEY and SVGAGI. The CDR3 is made up of 14 amino acids. V lost 0 bases and J lost 4, with 6 bases in between. This CDR3 is CASSYSLATGELFF. CDR3 sequence (DNA): TGTGCCAGCAGTTACTCGTTGGCCACCGGGGAGCTGTTTTTT.

This rearrangement joins TRBV6-2 or TRBV6-3 to TRBJ2-3, with TRBD2 matching over 12 bases. Trimming removed 6 bases from V and 3 bases from J; junction bases left unmatched: 19. CDR3 length: 20 amino acids. Germline CDR1 MNHEY, CDR2 SVGEGT. CDR3 in DNA: TGTGCCAGCAGAACCCCAGGGTCGGCTAGCGGGGGGGAACCTACAGATACGCAGTATTTT. Protein: CASRTPGSASGGEPTDTQYF.

The genes are TRBV24-1 and TRBJ2-6; TRBD1 matches 7 bases. CDR3 length: 16 residues. Germline-derived CDR1 and CDR2 are KGHDR and SFDVKD. V trimming: 3 bases; J trimming: 2 bases; junction bases outside the gene matches: 3. This CDR3 is CATSDVDRAGANVLTF. In nucleotides, the CDR3 is TGTGCCACCAGTGATGTCGACAGGGCTGGGGCCAACGTCCTGACTTTC.

Concerning this clonotype: This may arise from a read error, as a much more abundant clone is one base away. The V call is TRBV6-8, the J call TRBJ2-1; D is uncertain. From germline, CDR1 is MNHGY and CDR2 SAAAGT. The CDR3 totals 12 residues. In nucleotides, the CDR3 is TGTACCAGCAGTGCAAGTTACAATGAGCAGTTCTTC. Amino acids: CTSSASYNEQFF.

This clonotype was observed a few times. The V call is TRBV5-6, the J call TRBJ2-7; D not resolved. Between the trimmed V and J ends, which lost 6 bases and 6 bases, there was a span of 19 bases. The length of the CDR3 is 14 residues. CDR1 SGHDT and CDR2 YYEEEE come from the germline V gene. The CDR3 DNA follows: TGTGCCAGCACTATTTTTTCGGGTGATCTCGAGCAGTACTTC. This sequence encodes CASTIFSGDLEQYF. Filled out from reference TRBV5-6 and TRBJ2-7, the complete variable domain reads DAGVTQSPTHLIKTRGQQVTLRCSPKSGHDTVSWYQQALGQGPQFIFQYYEEEERQRGNFPDRFSGHQFPNYSSELNVNALLLGDSALYLCASTIFSGDLEQYFGPGTRLTVT.

The J gene is TRBJ2-2, the V gene TRBV5-1; possibly TRBD1 for D (5 bases). Germline assignment: CDR1 SGHRS and CDR2 YFSETQ. The CDR3 covers 16 residues. V lost 0 bases and J 6 bases, leaving 15 bases between the germline ends. CDR3: CASSLDSRVKAGELFF. The CDR3 region has the DNA TGCGCCAGCAGCTTGGATAGCAGGGTTAAGGCCGGGGAGCTGTTTTTT.

There are many counts of this clonotype. The chain uses TRBV6-1 and TRBJ1-5, with a possible D match to TRBD1 (5 bases). CDR1 is MNHNS and CDR2 is SASEGT in the germline V gene. Trimming removed 1 base from V and 7 bases from J, with 20 bases in between. The CDR3 is made up of 17 amino acids. The CDR3 DNA follows: TGTGCCAGCAGTGAAGGAACAGGATCCCTCGGGTCCCAGCCCCAGCATTTT. It is translated as CASSEGTGSLGSQPQHF.

V and J are TRBV7-9 and TRBJ1-3; TRBD1 might be the D (6 bases). The CDR3 consists of 14 residues. Germline loops: CDR1 SEHNR, CDR2 FQNEAQ (reference sequence). Trimming pared 5 bases from V and 4 bases from J, leaving 12 bases between. Written as DNA, the CDR3 is TGTGCCAGCAGCACGCGGACAGACGGAAACACCATATATTTT. Protein sequence: CASSTRTDGNTIYF.

The rearrangement joins TRBV7-8 to TRBJ1-1, with D maybe TRBD1 (5 bases). V was clipped by 0 bases and J by 7 bases, with 9 bases between them. The CDR3 is 13 amino acids. Germline V gives CDR1 SGHVS, CDR2 FQNEAQ. The CDR3 loop reads CASSLAGDVEAFF. The CDR3 bases are TGTGCCAGCAGCTTAGCGGGGGACGTTGAAGCTTTCTTT.

This clonotype showed up just a few times. The chain employs TRBV6-2 or TRBV6-3 and TRBJ1-4, with D hard to call. V lost 5 bases to trimming and J lost 3 bases, with 16 bases between them. The CDR3 spans 16 residues. Germline lookup yields CDR1 MNHEY and CDR2 SVGEGT. The CDR3 DNA sequence: TGTGCCAGCAGTCTTACTTCGAGGCGGCCTAATGAAAAACTGTTTTTT. It encodes CASSLTSRRPNEKLFF.

Concerning this clonotype itself: This may be a read error, as it is one base from a much larger clone. The rearrangement joins TRBV6-8 to TRBJ1-1; tentative D call: TRBD1 (6 bases). The CDR3 covers 13 residues. Germline V CDR1 and CDR2: MNHGY, SAAAGT. The DNA of the CDR3 is TGTGCCAACAGTTACTCGGCAGGGGATGAAGCTTTCTTT. It encodes CANSYSAGDEAFF.

The chain links TRBV15 to TRBJ2-5, with TRBD1 as a possible D gene (5 bases). The CDR3 length is 16 residues. Germline CDR1 reads LNHNV; CDR2 reads YYDKDF (reference sequence). The V and J ends lost 4 bases and 5 bases respectively, with 20 bases between them. CDR3: CATSTWTDTGFETQYF. Written as DNA, the CDR3 is TGTGCCACCAGCACTTGGACGGACACGGGTTTCGAGACCCAGTACTTC.